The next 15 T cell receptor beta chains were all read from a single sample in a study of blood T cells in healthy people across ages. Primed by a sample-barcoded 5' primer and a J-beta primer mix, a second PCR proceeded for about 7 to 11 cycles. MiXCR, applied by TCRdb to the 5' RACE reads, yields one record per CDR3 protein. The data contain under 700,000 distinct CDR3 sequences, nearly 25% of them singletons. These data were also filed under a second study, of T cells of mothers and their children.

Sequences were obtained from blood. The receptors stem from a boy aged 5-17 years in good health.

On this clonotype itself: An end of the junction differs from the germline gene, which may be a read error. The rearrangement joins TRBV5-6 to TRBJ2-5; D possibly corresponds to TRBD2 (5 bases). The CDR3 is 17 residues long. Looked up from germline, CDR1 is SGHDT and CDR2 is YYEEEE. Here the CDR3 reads CASSPPSGFWAQEAQYF. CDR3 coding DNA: TGTGCCAGCAGCCCTCCGTCGGGGTTTTGGGCGCAAGAGGCCCAGTACTTC.

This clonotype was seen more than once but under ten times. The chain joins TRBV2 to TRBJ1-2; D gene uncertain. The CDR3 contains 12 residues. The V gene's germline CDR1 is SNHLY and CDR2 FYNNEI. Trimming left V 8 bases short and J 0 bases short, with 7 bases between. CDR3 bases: TGTGCCAGCGGATCCCCTAACTATGGCTACACCTTC. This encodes CASGSPNYGYTF.

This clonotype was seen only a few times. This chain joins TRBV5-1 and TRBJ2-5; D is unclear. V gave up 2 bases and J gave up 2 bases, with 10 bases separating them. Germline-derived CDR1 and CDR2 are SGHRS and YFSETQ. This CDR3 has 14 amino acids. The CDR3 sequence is CASSLSAAQETQYF. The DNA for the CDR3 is TGCGCCAGCAGCTTAAGTGCCGCGCAAGAGACCCAGTACTTC.

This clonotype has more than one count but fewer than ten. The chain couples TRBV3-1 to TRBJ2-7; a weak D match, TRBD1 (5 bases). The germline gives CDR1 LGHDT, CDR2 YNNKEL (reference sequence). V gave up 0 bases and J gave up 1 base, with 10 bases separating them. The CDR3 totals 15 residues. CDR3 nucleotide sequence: TGTGCCAGCAGCCAAGATCCCAGGGTGTCCTACGAGCAGTACTTC. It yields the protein CASSQDPRVSYEQYF.

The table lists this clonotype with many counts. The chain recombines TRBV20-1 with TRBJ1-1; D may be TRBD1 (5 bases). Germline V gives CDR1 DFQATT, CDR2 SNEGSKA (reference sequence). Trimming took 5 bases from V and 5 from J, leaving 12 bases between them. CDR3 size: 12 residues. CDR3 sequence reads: CSARPGGTEAFF. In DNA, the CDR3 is TGCAGTGCTCGGCCCGGGGGGACTGAAGCTTTCTTT.

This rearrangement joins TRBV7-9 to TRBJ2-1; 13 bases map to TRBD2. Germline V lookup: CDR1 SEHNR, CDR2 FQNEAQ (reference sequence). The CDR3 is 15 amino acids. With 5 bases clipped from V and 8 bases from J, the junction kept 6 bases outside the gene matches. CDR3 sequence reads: CASSRRTSGRYEQFF. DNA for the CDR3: TGTGCCAGCAGCCGGAGGACTAGCGGGAGATATGAGCAGTTCTTC.

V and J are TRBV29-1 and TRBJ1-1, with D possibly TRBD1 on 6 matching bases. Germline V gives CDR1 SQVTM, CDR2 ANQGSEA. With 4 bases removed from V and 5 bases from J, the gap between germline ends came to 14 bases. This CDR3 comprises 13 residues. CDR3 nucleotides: TGCAGCGTTGTTGGGGGGCCCGGAACTGAAGCTTTCTTT. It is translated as CSVVGGPGTEAFF.

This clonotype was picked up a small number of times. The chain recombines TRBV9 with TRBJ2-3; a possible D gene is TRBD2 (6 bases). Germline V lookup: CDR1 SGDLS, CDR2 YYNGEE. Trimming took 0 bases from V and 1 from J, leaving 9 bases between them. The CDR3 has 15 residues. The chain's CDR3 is CASSVGDWGTDTQYF. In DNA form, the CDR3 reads TGTGCCAGCAGCGTAGGGGACTGGGGCACAGATACGCAGTATTTT. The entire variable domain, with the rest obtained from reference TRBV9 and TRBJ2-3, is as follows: DSGVTQTPKHLITATGQRVTLRCSPRSGDLSVYWYQQSLDQGLQFLIQYYNGEERAKGNILERFSAQQFPDLHSELNLSSLELGDSALYFCASSVGDWGTDTQYFGPGTRLTVL.

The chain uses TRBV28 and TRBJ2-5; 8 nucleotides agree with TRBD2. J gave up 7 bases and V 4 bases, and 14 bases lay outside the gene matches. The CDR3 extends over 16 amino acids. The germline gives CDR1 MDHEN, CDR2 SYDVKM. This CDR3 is CASSSRNPTSAPTQYF. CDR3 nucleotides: TGTGCCAGCAGTTCCCGCAACCCGACTAGCGCACCGACCCAGTACTTC.

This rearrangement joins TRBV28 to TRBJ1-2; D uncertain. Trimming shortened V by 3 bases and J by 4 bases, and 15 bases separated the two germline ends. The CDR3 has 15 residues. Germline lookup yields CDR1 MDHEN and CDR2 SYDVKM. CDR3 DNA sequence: TGTGCCAGCAGTTTTGAGGCAGGATCGGTCTATGGCTACACCTTC. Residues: CASSFEAGSVYGYTF.

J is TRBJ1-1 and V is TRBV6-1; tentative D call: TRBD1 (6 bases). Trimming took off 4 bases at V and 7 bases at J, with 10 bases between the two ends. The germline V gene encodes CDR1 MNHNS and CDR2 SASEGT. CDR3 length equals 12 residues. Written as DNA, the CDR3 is TGTGCCAGCAGTGTCAGGGGTGGTGAAGCTTTCTTT. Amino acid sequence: CASSVRGGEAFF.

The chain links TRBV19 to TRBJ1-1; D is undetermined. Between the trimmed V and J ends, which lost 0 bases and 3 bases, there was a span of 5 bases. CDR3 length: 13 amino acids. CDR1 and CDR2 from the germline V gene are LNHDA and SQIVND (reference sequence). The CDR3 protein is CASSIDRYTEAFF. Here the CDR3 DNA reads TGTGCCAGTAGTATAGACCGGTACACTGAAGCTTTCTTT. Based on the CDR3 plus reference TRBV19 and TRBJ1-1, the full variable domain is DGGITQSPKYLFRKEGQNVTLSCEQNLNHDAMYWYRQDPGQGLRLIYYSQIVNDFQKGDIAEGYSVSREKKESFPLTVTSAQKNPTAFYLCASSIDRYTEAFFGQGTRLTVV.

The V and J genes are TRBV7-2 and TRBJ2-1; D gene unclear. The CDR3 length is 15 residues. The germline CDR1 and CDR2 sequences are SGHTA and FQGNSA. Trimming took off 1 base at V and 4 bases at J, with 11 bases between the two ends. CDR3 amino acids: CASSLDGYEYNEQFF. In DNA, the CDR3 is TGTGCCAGCAGCTTAGACGGCTATGAATACAATGAGCAGTTCTTC.

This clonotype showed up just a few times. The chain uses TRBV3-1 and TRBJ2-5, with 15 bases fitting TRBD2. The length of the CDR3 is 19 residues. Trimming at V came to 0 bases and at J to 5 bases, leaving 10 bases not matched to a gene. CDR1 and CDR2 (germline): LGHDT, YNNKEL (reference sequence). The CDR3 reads CASSQDRGLAGGFGETQYF. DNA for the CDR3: TGTGCCAGCAGCCAAGATCGGGGACTAGCGGGGGGATTTGGGGAGACCCAGTACTTC.

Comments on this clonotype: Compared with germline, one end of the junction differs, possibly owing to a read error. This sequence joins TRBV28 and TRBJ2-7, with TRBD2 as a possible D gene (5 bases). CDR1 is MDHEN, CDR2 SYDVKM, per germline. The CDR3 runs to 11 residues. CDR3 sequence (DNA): TGTGCCAGCCGTTTGAGGGCCGAGCAGTACTTC. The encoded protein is CASRLRAEQYF.